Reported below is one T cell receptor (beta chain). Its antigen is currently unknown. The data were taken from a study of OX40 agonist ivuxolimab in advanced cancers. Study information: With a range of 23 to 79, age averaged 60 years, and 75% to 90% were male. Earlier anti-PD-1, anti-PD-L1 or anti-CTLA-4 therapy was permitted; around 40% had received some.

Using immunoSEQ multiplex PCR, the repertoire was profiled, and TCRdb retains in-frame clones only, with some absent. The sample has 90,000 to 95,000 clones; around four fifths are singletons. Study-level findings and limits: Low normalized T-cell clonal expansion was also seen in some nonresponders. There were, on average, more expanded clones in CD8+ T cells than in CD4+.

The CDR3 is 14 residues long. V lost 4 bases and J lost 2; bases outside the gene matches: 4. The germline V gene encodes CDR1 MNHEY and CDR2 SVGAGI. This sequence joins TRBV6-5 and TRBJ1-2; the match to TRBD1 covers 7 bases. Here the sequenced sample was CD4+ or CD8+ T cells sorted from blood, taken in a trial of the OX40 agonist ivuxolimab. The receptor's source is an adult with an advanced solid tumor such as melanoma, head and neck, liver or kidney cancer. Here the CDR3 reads CASSSTTGNYGYTF. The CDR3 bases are TGTGCCAGCAGTTCCACGACAGGGAACTATGGCTACACCTTC.